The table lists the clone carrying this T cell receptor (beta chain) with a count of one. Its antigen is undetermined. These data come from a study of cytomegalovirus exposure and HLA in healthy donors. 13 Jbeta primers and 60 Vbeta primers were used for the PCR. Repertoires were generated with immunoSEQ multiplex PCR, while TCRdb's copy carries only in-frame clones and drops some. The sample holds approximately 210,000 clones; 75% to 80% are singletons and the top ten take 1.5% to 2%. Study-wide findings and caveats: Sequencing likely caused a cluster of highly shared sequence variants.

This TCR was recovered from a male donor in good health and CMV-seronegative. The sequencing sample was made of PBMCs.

The CDR3 DNA reads TGTGCCAGCAGCTCGGGCACAGGGGAAGGAGAGACCCAGTACTTC. This translates into CASSSGTGEGETQYF. The chain joins TRBV11-3 to TRBJ2-5; 7 bases are shared with TRBD1. The germline V gene has CDR1 SGHNT and CDR2 YENEEA. V shed 4 bases, J shed 4 bases, and the junction held 9 bases outside the gene matches. The CDR3 contains 15 residues.